The TCR beta chain described here comes from a study of blood T cell repertoires in COVID-19. As for the study in general: The samples span acute and convalescent COVID-19 from the United States, Italy and Spain. T cells, B-cell-depleted T cells, or PBMCs supplied cDNA or gDNA.

CDR3 length: 15 residues. The germline V gene encodes CDR1 SGHRS and CDR2 YFSETQ. Between the trimmed V and J ends, which lost 0 bases and 4 bases, there was a span of 11 bases. In the original processing: Amplification of reference gene primers was used by the study to estimate nucleated cell counts. The data were produced by immunoSEQ multiplex PCR, yet TCRdb's version contains in-frame clones alone and is incomplete. Clone size and V and J calls were adopted from that table, with D and trimming inferred from the DNA. The sample carries about 220,000 clones, roughly 82% recorded once. This clonotype originated in a man aged 45-65 years with active or convalescent COVID-19. This chain links TRBV5-1 with TRBJ1-5, with D perhaps matching TRBD1 (6 bases). The sample taken for sequencing was peripheral blood. CDR3: CASSLDGGRNQPQHF. In DNA, the CDR3 is TGCGCCAGCAGCTTGGACGGGGGGCGGAATCAGCCCCAGCATTTT.